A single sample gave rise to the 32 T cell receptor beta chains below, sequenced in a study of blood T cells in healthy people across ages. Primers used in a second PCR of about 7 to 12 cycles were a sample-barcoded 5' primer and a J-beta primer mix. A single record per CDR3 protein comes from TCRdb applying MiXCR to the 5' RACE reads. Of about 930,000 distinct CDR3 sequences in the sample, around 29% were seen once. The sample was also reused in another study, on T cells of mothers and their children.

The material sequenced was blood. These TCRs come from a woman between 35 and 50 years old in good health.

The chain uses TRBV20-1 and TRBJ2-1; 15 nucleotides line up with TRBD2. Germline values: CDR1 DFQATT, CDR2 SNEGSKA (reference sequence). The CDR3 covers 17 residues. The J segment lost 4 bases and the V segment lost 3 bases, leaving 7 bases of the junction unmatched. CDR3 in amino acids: CSARGLAGGPFYNEQFF. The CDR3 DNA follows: TGCAGTGCTAGGGGACTAGCGGGGGGACCCTTTTACAATGAGCAGTTCTTC.

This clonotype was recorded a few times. CDR3 in DNA: TGTGCCAGCAGCACCCTTCCCAGGAGAGGGGAGCTGTTTTTT. Protein sequence: CASSTLPRRGELFF. The rearrangement joins TRBV7-3 to TRBJ2-2; D uncertain. The CDR3 length is 14 residues. The V gene lost 5 bases and the J gene lost 8 bases, with 15 bases spanning the gap. Germline loops: CDR1 SGHTA, CDR2 FQGTGA.

For the CDR3, the DNA is TGTGCCACCAGTGCAGGGATTAACACTGAAGCTTTCTTT. This gives the protein CATSAGINTEAFF. The V and J genes are TRBV24-1 and TRBJ1-1, with a weak D call TRBD1 (5 bases). The V gene's germline CDR1 is KGHDR and CDR2 SFDVKD. The V end was cut by 5 bases, the J end by 2 bases, with 8 bases between. CDR3 length equals 13 residues.

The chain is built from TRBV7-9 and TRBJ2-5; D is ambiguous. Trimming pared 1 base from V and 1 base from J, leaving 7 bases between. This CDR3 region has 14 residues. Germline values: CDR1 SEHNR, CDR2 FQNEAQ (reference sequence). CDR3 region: CASSLESGQETQYF. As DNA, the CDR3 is TGTGCCAGCAGCTTAGAATCAGGCCAAGAGACCCAGTACTTC. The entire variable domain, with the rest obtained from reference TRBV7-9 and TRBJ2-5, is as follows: DTGVSQNPRHKITKRGQNVTFRCDPISEHNRLYWYRQTLGQGPEFLTYFQNEAQLEKSRLLSDRFSAERPKGSFSTLEIQRTEQGDSAMYLCASSLESGQETQYFGPGTRLLVL.

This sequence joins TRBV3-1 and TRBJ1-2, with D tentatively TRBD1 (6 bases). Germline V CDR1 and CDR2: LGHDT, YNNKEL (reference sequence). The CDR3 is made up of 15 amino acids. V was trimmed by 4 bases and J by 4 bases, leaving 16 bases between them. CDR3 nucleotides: TGTGCCAGCAGCCCAGAGGTGGGCAGGGGCTATGGCTACACCTTC. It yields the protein CASSPEVGRGYGYTF.

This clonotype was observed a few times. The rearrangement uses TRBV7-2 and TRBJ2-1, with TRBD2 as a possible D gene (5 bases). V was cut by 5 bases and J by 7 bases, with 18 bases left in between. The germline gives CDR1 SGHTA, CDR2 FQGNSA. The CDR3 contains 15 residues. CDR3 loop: CASSREASSGNEQFF. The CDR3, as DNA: TGTGCCAGCAGCAGAGAGGCTAGCTCGGGAAATGAGCAGTTCTTC. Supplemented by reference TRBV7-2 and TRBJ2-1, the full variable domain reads GAGVSQSPSNKVTEKGKDVELRCDPISGHTALYWYRQSLGQGLEFLIYFQGNSAPDKSGLPSDRFSAERTGGSVSTLTIQRTQQEDSAVYLCASSREASSGNEQFFGPGTRLTVL.

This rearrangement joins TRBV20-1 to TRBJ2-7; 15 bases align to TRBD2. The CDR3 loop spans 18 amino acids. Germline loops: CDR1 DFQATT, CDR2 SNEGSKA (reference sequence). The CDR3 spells CRVLSSGTSGGRSYEQYF. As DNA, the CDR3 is TGCAGAGTTCTGAGTTCCGGGACTAGCGGGGGGCGCTCCTACGAGCAGTACTTC.

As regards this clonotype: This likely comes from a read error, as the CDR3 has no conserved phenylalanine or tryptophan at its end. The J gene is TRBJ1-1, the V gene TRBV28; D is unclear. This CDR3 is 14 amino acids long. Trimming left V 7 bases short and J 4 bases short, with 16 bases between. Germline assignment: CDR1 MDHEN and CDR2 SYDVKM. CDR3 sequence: CASTPGGSPTEAFL. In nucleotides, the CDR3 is TGTGCCAGCACCCCTGGCGGGTCCCCCACTGAAGCTTTCCTT.

The CDR3 DNA is TGTGCCAGCAGCACCCTAGCGGGGGCCGCATACAATGAGCAGTTCTTC. Encoded protein: CASSTLAGAAYNEQFF. The chain joins TRBV13 to TRBJ2-1; 10 nucleotides align to TRBD2. In germline, CDR1 is PRHDT, CDR2 FYEKMQ (reference sequence). This CDR3 contains 16 residues. Trimming took 5 bases from V and 4 from J; bases not matched to a gene: 8.

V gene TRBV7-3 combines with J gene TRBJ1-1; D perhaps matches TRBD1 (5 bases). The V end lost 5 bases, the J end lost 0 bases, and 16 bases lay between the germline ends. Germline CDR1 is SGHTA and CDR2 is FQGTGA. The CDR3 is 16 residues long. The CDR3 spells CASSPPRQRMNTEAFF. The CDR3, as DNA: TGTGCCAGCAGCCCCCCAAGACAGAGAATGAACACTGAAGCTTTCTTT.

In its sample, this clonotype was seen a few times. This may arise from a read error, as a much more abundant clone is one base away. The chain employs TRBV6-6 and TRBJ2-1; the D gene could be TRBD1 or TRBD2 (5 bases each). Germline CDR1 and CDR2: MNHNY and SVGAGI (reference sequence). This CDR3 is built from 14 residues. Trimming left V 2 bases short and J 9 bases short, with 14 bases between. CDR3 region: CASSYGGSLGEQFF. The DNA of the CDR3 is TGTGCCAGCAGTTACGGGGGTTCTCTCGGTGAGCAGTTCTTC.

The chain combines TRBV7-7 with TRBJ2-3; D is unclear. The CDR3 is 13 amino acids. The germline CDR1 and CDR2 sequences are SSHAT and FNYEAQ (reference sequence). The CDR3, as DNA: TGTGCTGGCAGCATCAGGCTTTCAGATACGCAGTATTTT. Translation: CAGSIRLSDTQYF.

CDR3 amino acids: CASSSKTSGEETQFF. CDR3 sequence (DNA): TGTGCCAGCAGTTCCAAGACTAGCGGGGAAGAGACCCAGTTCTTC. The chain links TRBV6-6 to TRBJ2-5, with 11 bases that match TRBD2. The closer fit of TRBJ2-1 to the DNA end suggests the J call may be wrong. The CDR3 has 15 amino acids. Germline-derived CDR1 and CDR2 are MNHNY and SVGAGI (reference sequence).

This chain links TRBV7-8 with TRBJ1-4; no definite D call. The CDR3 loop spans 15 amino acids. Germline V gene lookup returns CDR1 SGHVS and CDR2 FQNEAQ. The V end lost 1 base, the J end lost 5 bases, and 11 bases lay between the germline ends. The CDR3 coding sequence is TGTGCCAGCAGCTTAGGAGACTGGAGGAATGAAAAACTGTTTTTT. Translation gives CASSLGDWRNEKLFF.

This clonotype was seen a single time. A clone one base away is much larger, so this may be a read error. CDR3 DNA sequence: TGTGCCAGCAGATACACCGGGGAGCTGTTTTTT. As protein: CASRYTGELFF. The rearrangement joins TRBV7-8 to TRBJ2-2, with D hard to call. V was clipped by 6 bases and J by 3 bases, with 2 bases between them. This CDR3 contains 11 residues. Germline lookup yields CDR1 SGHVS and CDR2 FQNEAQ.

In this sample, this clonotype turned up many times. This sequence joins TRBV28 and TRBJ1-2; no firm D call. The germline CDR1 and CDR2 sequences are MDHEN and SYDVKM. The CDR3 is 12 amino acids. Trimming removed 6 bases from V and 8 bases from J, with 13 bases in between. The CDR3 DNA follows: TGTGCCAGCAGGTATTCCCTGACAGGCTACACCTTC. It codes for CASRYSLTGYTF.

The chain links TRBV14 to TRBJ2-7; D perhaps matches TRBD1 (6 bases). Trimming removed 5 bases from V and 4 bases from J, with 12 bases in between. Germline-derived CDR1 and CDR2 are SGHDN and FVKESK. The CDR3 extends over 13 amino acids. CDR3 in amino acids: CASSNLQGYEQYF. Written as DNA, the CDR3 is TGTGCCAGCAGCAACCTACAGGGTTACGAGCAGTACTTC.

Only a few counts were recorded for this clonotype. The CDR3 reads CASSRGASRNQPQHF. The CDR3 DNA is TGTGCCAGCAGCCGGGGGGCCTCGCGGAATCAGCCCCAGCATTTT. This chain links TRBV7-8 with TRBJ1-5, with a possible D match to TRBD1 (6 bases). The CDR3 extends over 15 amino acids. The V gene's germline CDR1 is SGHVS and CDR2 FQNEAQ. V lost 5 bases, J lost 4 bases, and 15 bases lay in between.

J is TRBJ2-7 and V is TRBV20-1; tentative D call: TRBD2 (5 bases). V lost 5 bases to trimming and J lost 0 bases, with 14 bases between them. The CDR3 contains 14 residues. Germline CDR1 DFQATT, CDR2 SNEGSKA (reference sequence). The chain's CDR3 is CSAPFGENSYEQYF. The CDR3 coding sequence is TGCAGTGCTCCCTTCGGGGAGAACTCCTACGAGCAGTACTTC.

The CDR3 DNA is TGTGCCAGCAGTTCGGGACAGGCCGGGATAGGGACTTTCTTT. It is translated as CASSSGQAGIGTFF. The V call is TRBV27, the J call TRBJ1-1, with TRBD1 matching 8 bases. In germline, CDR1 is MNHEY, CDR2 SMNVEV (reference sequence). The CDR3 totals 14 residues. J lost 12 bases, V lost 4 bases, and 13 bases had no gene match.

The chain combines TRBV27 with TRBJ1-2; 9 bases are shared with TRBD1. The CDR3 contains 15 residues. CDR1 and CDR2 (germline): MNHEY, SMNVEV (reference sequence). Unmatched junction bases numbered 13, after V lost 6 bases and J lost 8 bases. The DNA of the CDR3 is TGTGCCAGCAGCTACTCCGGGACAGGGTCTAAAGGCTACACCTTC. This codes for CASSYSGTGSKGYTF.

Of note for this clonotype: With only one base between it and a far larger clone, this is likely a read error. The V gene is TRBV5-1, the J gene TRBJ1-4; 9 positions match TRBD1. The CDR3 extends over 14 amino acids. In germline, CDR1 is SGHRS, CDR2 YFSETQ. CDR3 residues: CASSLGQGDEKRFF. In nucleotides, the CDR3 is TGCGCCAGCAGCTTGGGACAGGGGGATGAAAAACGGTTTTTT.

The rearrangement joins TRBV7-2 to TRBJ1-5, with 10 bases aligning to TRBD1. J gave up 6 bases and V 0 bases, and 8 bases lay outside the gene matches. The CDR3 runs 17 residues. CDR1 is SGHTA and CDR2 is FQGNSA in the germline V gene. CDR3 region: CASSLARDRGVAQPQHF. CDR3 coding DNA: TGTGCCAGCAGCTTAGCCCGGGACAGGGGAGTCGCTCAGCCCCAGCATTTT.

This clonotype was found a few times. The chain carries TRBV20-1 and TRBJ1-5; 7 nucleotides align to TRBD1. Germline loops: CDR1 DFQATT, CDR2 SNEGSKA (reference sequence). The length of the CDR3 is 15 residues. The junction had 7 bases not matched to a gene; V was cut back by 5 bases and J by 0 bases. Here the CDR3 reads CSAYRGRISNQPQHF. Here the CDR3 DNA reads TGCAGTGCTTACAGGGGTCGGATTAGCAATCAGCCCCAGCATTTT.

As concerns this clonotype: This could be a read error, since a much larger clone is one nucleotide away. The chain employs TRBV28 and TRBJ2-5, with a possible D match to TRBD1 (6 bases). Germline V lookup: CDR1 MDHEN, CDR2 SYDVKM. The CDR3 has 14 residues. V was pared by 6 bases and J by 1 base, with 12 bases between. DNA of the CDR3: TGTGCCAGCAGGCCTTGGGGGCCCCAAGAGACCCAGTACTTC. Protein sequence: CASRPWGPQETQYF. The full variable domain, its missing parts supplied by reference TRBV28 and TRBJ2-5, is DVKVTQSSRYLVKRTGEKVFLECVQDMDHENMFWYRQDPGLGLRLIYFSYDVKMKEKGDIPEGYSVSREKKERFSLILESASTNQTSMYLCASRPWGPQETQYFGPGTRLLVL.

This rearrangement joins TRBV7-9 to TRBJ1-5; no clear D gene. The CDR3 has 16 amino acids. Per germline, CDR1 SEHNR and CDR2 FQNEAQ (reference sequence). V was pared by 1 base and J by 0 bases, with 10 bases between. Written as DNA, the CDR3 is TGTGCCAGCAGCTTAGACTTGGGTTATAGCAATCAGCCCCAGCATTTT. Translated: CASSLDLGYSNQPQHF.

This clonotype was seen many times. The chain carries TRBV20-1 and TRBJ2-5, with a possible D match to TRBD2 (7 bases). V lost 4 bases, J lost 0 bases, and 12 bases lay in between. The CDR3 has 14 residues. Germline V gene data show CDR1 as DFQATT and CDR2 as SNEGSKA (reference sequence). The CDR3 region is CSAKRGGYQETQYF. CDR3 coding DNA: TGCAGTGCTAAAAGGGGGGGGTACCAAGAGACCCAGTACTTC.

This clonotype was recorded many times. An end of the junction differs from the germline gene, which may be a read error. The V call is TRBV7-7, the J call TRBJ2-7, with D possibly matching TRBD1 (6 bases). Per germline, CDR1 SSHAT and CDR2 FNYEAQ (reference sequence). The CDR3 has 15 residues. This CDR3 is CASSLDGQGTREQYF. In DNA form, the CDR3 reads TGTGCTAGCAGCTTAGATGGCCAGGGGACGAGGGAGCAGTACTTC.

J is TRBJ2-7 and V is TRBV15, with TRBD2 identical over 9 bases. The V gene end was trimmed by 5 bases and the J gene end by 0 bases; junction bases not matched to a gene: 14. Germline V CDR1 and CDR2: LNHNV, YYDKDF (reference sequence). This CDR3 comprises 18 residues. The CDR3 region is CATSSYAGGGTSSYEQYF. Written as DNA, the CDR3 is TGTGCCACCAGCTCTTACGCGGGAGGGGGCACCAGCTCCTACGAGCAGTACTTC.

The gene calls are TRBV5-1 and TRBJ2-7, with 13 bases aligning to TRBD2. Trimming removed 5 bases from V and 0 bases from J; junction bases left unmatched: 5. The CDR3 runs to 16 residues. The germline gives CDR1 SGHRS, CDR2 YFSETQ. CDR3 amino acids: CASRVGLAGFSYEQYF. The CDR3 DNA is TGCGCCAGCAGGGTGGGACTAGCGGGATTCTCCTACGAGCAGTACTTC.

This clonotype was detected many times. The CDR3 sequence: CASSPGAGGAVGEQFF. The CDR3 region has the DNA TGTGCCAGCTCCCCCGGGGCCGGGGGGGCCGTTGGTGAGCAGTTCTTC. The chain has TRBV18 and TRBJ2-1, with 8 positions matching TRBD2. V gave up 6 bases and J gave up 9 bases; unmatched junction bases: 16. The CDR3 contains 16 residues. The V gene's germline CDR1 is KGHSH and CDR2 LQKENI.

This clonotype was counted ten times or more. The CDR3 bases are TGTGCCAGCAGTCTCAGGACAAACAGACAAGAGACCCAGTACTTC. Encoded protein: CASSLRTNRQETQYF. The genes are TRBV12-3 or TRBV12-4 and TRBJ2-5, with D tentatively TRBD1 (5 bases). Trimming removed 5 bases from V and 2 bases from J, with 15 bases in between. The CDR3 has 15 amino acids.